The entry below gives a single T cell receptor beta chain sequence along with its context. No antigen is known for it. PCR was performed using 60 Vbeta and 13 Jbeta primers. Sequenced by immunoSEQ multiplex PCR; TCRdb stores in-frame clones only, minus some. The data contain some 180,000 clones, 84% of them seen just once; the ten biggest clones take up approximately 1.2%. These data originate in a study of cytomegalovirus exposure and HLA in healthy donors. Study observations and caveats: A prior analysis recorded that most TCR beta V segments were productive about 90% or about 30% of the time.

CDR3 length: 11 residues. CDR1 is SNHLY and CDR2 is FYNNEI in the germline V gene. Trimming took 7 bases from V and 8 from J, leaving 8 bases between them. The chain employs TRBV2 and TRBJ1-4; no clear D gene. This TCR was sampled from a girl aged 2 to 9 in good health and CMV-seropositive. The specimen sequenced was PBMCs. CDR3 region: CASIGREKLFF. In nucleotides, the CDR3 is TGTGCCAGCATCGGGAGGGAAAAACTGTTTTTT.